Detailed here is one T cell receptor (beta chain). Antigen specificity is unknown. Germline V gene lookup returns CDR1 ENHRY and CDR2 SYGVKD. This CDR3 has 17 amino acids. The V segment lost 7 bases and the J segment 4 bases; nucleotides outside the gene matches: 8. This sample is drawn from a study of T cell responses to AZD1222 COVID-19 vaccine. Study-wide results and caveats: Vaccine-related CD4 TCRs covered spike, predominating at 160-218 and 743-854.

The repertoire was sequenced with immunoSEQ multiplex PCR; TCRdb's copy has only in-frame clones and lacks some. The profile shows more than 80,000 clones, 75% to 90% of them singletons. The sample was peripheral blood, taken on day 0 of AZD1222 vaccination. The chain uses TRBV10-3 and TRBJ2-2; 14 positions agree with TRBD2. The sequence derives from an adult in good health. CDR3 DNA: TGTGCCATCACCGGGACTAGCGGGGGCACTGGCACCGGGGAGCTGTTTTTT. This translates into CAITGTSGGTGTGELFF.